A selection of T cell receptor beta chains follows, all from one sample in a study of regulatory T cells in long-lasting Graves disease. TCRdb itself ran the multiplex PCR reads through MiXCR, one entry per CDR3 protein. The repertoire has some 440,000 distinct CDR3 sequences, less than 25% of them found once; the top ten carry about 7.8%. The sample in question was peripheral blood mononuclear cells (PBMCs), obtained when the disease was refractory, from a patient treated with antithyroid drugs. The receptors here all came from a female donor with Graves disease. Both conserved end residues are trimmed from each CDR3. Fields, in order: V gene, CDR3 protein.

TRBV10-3 AISQGQAATNEKLF
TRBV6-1 ASSELAGGYEQY
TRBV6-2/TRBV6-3 ASSSQPPGPPDLYEQY
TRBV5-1 ASSLEGVLQTQY
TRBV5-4 ASSSGPMRPQH
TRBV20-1 SGPPSGSQETQY
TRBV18 ASSSLNWGSDGYT
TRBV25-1 ASSELFGVGNTEAF
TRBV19 ASSIPGQGEAEAF
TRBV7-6 ASSFHGSEQY
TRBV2 ASMASSYEQY
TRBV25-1 ASSVQGGPGGLNIQY
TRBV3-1 ASSQWTEGGYT
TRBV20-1 SARPMLLAKNIQY
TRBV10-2 ASSPLLAGGHEQY
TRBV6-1 ASTPEVGRNTEAF
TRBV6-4 ASSHTSGRDEQF
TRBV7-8 ASSGRTNEKLF
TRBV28 ASTDPGNEQY
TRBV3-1 ATYTRGGEGYT
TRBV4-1 ASSKRASDQPQH
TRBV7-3 ASSLRPYQPNEKLF
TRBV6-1 ASTKGGGQPQH
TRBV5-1 ASSTKDSYSPDGYT
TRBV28 ASSWTSEQF
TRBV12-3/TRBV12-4 ASSPTEGAFGNAIY
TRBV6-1 ASSDTQGRRETQY
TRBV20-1 SARGQSTTEAF
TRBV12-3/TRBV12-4 ASSIGPRSGYT
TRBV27 ASSFLGQGVHEQY
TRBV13 ASSLGSGQGASYEQY
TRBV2 ASKPGPTMVITGELF
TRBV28 ASREGQGSQPQH
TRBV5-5 ASSLFSISGNTIY
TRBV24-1 ATSDSTGGFSYNEQF
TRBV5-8 ASILRTSGSQY
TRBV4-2 ASSQDQGGRGYGYT
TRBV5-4 ASSREGLMNTEAF
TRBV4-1 ASSQDQWDRGNQETQY
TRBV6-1 ASSNRDAGSYEQY
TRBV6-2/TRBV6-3 ASRGVGVNTEAF
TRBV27 ASSTNPLGANVLT
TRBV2 ASKDRVGAPLH
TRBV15 ATSRDIGSPLH
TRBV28 ASITGGQPQH
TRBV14 ASSLERLVGDTQY
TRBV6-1 ASSGLARGETQY
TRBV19 ASSLGQLVYGYT
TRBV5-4 ASSLDSMGTEAF
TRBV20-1 SVSGFGQPQH